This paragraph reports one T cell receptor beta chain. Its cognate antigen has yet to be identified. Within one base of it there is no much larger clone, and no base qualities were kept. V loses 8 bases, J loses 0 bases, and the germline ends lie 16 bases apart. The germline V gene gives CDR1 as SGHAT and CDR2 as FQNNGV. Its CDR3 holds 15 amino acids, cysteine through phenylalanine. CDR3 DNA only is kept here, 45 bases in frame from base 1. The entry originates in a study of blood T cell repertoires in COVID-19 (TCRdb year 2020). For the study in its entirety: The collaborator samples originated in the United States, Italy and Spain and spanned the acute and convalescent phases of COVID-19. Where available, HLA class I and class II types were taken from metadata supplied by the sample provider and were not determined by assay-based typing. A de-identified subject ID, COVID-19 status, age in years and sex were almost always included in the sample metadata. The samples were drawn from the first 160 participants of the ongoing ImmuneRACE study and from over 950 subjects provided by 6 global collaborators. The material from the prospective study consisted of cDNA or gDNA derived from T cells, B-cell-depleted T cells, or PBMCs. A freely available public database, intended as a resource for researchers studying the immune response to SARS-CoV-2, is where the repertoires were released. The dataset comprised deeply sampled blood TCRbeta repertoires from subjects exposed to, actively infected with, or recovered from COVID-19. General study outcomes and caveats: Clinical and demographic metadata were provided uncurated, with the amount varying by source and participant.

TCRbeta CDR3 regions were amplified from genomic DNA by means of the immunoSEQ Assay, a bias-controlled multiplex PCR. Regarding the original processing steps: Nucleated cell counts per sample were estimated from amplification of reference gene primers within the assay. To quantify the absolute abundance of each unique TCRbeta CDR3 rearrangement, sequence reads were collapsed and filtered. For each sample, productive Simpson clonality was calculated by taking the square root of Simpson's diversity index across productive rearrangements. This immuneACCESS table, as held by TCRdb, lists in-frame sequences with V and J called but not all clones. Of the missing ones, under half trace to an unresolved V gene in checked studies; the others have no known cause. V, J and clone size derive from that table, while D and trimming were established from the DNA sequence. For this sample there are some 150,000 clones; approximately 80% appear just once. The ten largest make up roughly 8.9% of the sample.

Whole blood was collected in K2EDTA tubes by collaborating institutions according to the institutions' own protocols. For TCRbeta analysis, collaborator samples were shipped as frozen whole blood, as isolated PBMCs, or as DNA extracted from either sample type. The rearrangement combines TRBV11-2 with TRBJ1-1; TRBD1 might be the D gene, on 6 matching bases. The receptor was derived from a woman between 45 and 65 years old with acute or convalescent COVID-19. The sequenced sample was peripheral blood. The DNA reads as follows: TGTGCCAGCCGATCTCGGGGGGCCGTGAACACTGAAGCTTTCTTT. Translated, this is CASRSRGAVNTEAFF.